The clone carrying this T cell receptor beta chain appeared many times. This record belongs to a study of breast tumors, draining lymph nodes, adjacent tissues. CDR3 size: 18 residues. V trimming: 0 bases; J trimming: 5 bases; junction bases outside the gene matches: 14. Per germline, CDR1 SGHDN and CDR2 FVKESK. TCRdb fed the multiplex PCR reads into MiXCR, producing one record per CDR3 protein. This sample carries 170,000 or so distinct CDR3 sequences, roughly a third of them seen once, and the ten largest clones take about 3.9%. Breast cancer patients provided tissue from their axillary draining lymph nodes.

Sequences were obtained from axillary lymph node tissue. The gene calls are TRBV14 and TRBJ2-5; 8 positions match TRBD1. This clonotype was obtained from a female donor with breast cancer. Some clones in this sample may be carry-over from other donors' samples. CDR3: CASSQDPSRQGSVETQYF. CDR3 coding DNA: TGTGCCAGCAGCCAAGACCCCTCAAGACAGGGGTCTGTTGAGACCCAGTACTTC. Looking up the rest from reference TRBV14 and TRBJ2-5 gives the full variable domain: EAGVTQFPSHSVIEKGQTVTLRCDPISGHDNLYWYRRVMGKEIKFLLHFVKESKQDESGMPNNRFLAERTGGTYSTLKVQPAELEDSGVYFCASSQDPSRQGSVETQYFGPGTRLLVL.